Following are 22 T cell receptor beta chains from one sample sequenced in a study of blood T cells in healthy people across ages. Alongside a J-beta primer mix, a sample-barcoded 5' primer served in a second PCR lasting roughly 6 to 11 cycles. TCRdb fed the 5' RACE reads into MiXCR, producing one record per CDR3 protein. Of roughly 730,000 distinct CDR3 sequences in the sample, around three fifths were seen once. The sequencing sample was made of blood. These receptors were taken from a man in his forties in good health.

This sequence joins TRBV7-3 and TRBJ2-1; D might be TRBD2 (7 bases). The V end lost 7 bases, the J end lost 6 bases, and 22 bases lay between the germline ends. Germline V gene sequence: CDR1 SGHTA, CDR2 FQGTGA. The CDR3 spans 16 residues. The CDR3 bases are TGTGCCAGCACCCGAGGGGGGGGGAGTCTGGGCAATGAGCAGTTCTTC. Its protein product is CASTRGGGSLGNEQFF. Based on the CDR3 plus reference TRBV7-3 and TRBJ2-1, the full variable domain is GAGVSQTPSNKVTEKGKYVELRCDPISGHTALYWYRQSLGQGPEFLIYFQGTGAADDSGLPNDRFFAVRPEGSVSTLKIQRTERGDSAVYLCASTRGGGSLGNEQFFGPGTRLTVL.

The chain carries TRBV6-5 and TRBJ1-5; 7 bases are shared with TRBD1. The CDR3 is 16 residues long. The V and J ends lost 11 bases and 6 bases, in that order; junction bases with no gene match: 19. Germline V CDR1 and CDR2: MNHEY, SVGAGI. DNA of the CDR3: TGTGCCCACGCCCTAAGGGGGCAGGGGAGTCGTCAGCCCCAGCATTTT. This sequence encodes CAHALRGQGSRQPQHF.

The chain uses TRBV6-1 and TRBJ1-5; D remains ambiguous. Germline-derived CDR1 and CDR2 are MNHNS and SASEGT. The CDR3 runs 13 residues. V lost 6 bases to trimming and J lost 4 bases, with 10 bases between them. Written as DNA, the CDR3 is TGTGCCAGCAGCTTCAACAGTAATCAGCCCCAGCATTTT. Amino acids: CASSFNSNQPQHF.

The rearrangement links TRBV4-3 to TRBJ2-7, with D tentatively TRBD1 or TRBD2 (5 bases each). Deletions cut 0 bases from V and 7 bases from J, with 16 bases between. Per germline, CDR1 LGHNA and CDR2 YSLEER. The CDR3 runs to 15 residues. CDR3 DNA: TGCGCCAGCAGCCAAGACTGGGGACGAAAGGAAGAGCAGTACTTC. Protein product: CASSQDWGRKEEQYF.

This chain joins TRBV5-1 and TRBJ2-7, with 8 bases aligning to TRBD1. Germline CDR1 SGHRS, CDR2 YFSETQ. The J segment lost 5 bases and the V segment lost 3 bases, leaving 7 bases of the junction unmatched. This CDR3 comprises 14 residues. Written as DNA, the CDR3 is TGCGCCAGCAGCTCCGGACAGGGTCTTGACGAGCAGTACTTC. It specifies CASSSGQGLDEQYF.

The chain employs TRBV29-1 and TRBJ2-5; D uncertain. Germline V gives CDR1 SQVTM, CDR2 ANQGSEA. The CDR3 sequence is 15 residues long. Trimming cost V 3 bases and J 4 bases, with 18 bases left between them. The CDR3, as DNA: TGCAGCGTTGACGAACACGCTAGGGTCGGAGAGACCCAGTACTTC. It yields the protein CSVDEHARVGETQYF.

The rearrangement joins TRBV4-3 to TRBJ1-2; no reliable D call. The germline V and J ends were trimmed by 0 bases and 5 bases, with 19 bases remaining between them. The germline V gene encodes CDR1 LGHNA and CDR2 YSLEER. The length of the CDR3 is 17 residues. The DNA for the CDR3 is TGCGCCAGCAGCCAAGATATTGTAGGGCGAGCGTTATATGGCTACACCTTC. Translating gives CASSQDIVGRALYGYTF.

The CDR3 sequence: CASIGTDSYEQYF. The CDR3 DNA follows: TGCGCCAGCATTGGCACAGACTCCTACGAGCAGTACTTC. This chain joins TRBV5-1 and TRBJ2-7; the D is unclear. The CDR3 consists of 13 residues. Per the germline V gene, CDR1 is SGHRS and CDR2 is YFSETQ. The germline V and J ends were trimmed by 6 bases and 0 bases, with 10 bases remaining between them.

V and J are TRBV6-6 and TRBJ1-5; D perhaps matches TRBD1 (6 bases). Germline CDR1 is MNHNY and CDR2 is SVGAGI (reference sequence). Trimming stripped 10 bases from V and 2 bases from J, with 24 bases between. CDR3 size: 17 residues. CDR3 sequence: CATMGGQLGSRNQPQHF. DNA for the CDR3: TGTGCCACCATGGGGGGACAACTCGGCTCCCGCAATCAGCCCCAGCATTTT.

This clonotype has more than one count but fewer than ten. The J gene is TRBJ1-6, the V gene TRBV7-2, with 8 bases identical to TRBD1. Per the germline V gene, CDR1 is SGHTA and CDR2 is FQGNSA. The trim removed 0 bases at V and 10 bases at J, leaving 5 bases unmatched. The CDR3 length is 15 residues. The CDR3 is CASSLARTGRSPLHF. CDR3 in DNA: TGTGCCAGCAGCTTAGCGAGGACAGGGAGATCACCCCTCCACTTT.

The chain couples TRBV6-2 or TRBV6-3 to TRBJ2-1; TRBD2 matches 7 bases. The J call may be incorrect, as the DNA end agrees better with TRBJ2-7. CDR3 length equals 20 residues. Germline V gene data show CDR1 as MNHEY and CDR2 as SVGEGT. CDR3 in DNA: TGTGCCAGCATCCTTAATGGCGGGGGTTCTTCCTGGGAGAGCTACAATGAGCAGTACTTC. Protein: CASILNGGGSSWESYNEQYF.

J is TRBJ1-5 and V is TRBV7-2; D is uncertain. The V gene's germline CDR1 is SGHTA and CDR2 FQGNSA. CDR3 size: 15 residues. The V end was cut by 5 bases, the J end by 9 bases, with 20 bases between. The CDR3 nucleotides are TGTGCCAGCAGCCAGGCAGAACAGAGACGGGGGCCCCAGCATTTT. Translated, it gives CASSQAEQRRGPQHF.

The chain is built from TRBV20-1 and TRBJ1-1; D is possibly TRBD1 (5 bases). Looked up from germline, CDR1 is DFQATT and CDR2 is SNEGSKA (reference sequence). The CDR3 is made up of 17 amino acids. V was shortened by 5 bases and J by 6 bases, with 28 bases between the two germline ends. CDR3 loop: CSAYLSGTGLRRAEAFF. CDR3 DNA: TGCAGTGCTTATCTCTCCGGTACAGGCCTCCGAAGGGCTGAAGCTTTCTTT.

In this sample, this clonotype turned up a few times. The genes are TRBV4-3 and TRBJ2-6; unclear D gene. The germline V and J ends were trimmed by 0 bases and 4 bases, with 7 bases remaining between them. This CDR3 region has 15 residues. Germline CDR1 reads LGHNA; CDR2 reads YSLEER. CDR3 residues: CASSQDRFGANVLTF. The CDR3 DNA is TGCGCCAGCAGCCAAGACCGTTTCGGGGCCAACGTCCTGACTTTC.

The chain combines TRBV9 with TRBJ2-1; 8 bases fit TRBD1. Germline loops: CDR1 SGDLS, CDR2 YYNGEE. The V segment lost 3 bases and the J segment 0 bases; nucleotides outside the gene matches: 5. The CDR3 consists of 16 residues. In DNA, the CDR3 is TGTGCCAGCAGCGACCGGACAGGGAGCTCCTACAATGAGCAGTTCTTC. Amino acid sequence: CASSDRTGSSYNEQFF.

This chain links TRBV7-2 with TRBJ2-4; the D gene could be TRBD1 or TRBD2 (6 bases each). The J call may be mistaken, given a closer DNA end match to TRBJ2-5. The germline CDR1 and CDR2 sequences are SGHTA and FQGNSA. The CDR3 covers 14 residues. The CDR3 sequence is CASSLGGASGTQYF. DNA of the CDR3: TGTGCCAGCAGCTTAGGGGGGGCCAGTGGGACCCAGTACTTC.

This clonotype was recorded at least ten times. The chain is built from TRBV28 and TRBJ2-4, with D possibly matching TRBD2 (6 bases). Germline lookup yields CDR1 MDHEN and CDR2 SYDVKM. This CDR3 is 18 amino acids long. Trimming shortened V by 6 bases and J by 3 bases, and 24 bases separated the two germline ends. The CDR3: CASRRPTLPGVGKNIQYF. CDR3 DNA sequence: TGTGCCAGCAGACGACCAACTCTCCCGGGGGTAGGCAAAAACATTCAGTACTTC.

Written as DNA, the CDR3 is TGCGCCAGCAGCCAGTTGACAGGGGAGGCCTACGAGCAGTACTTC. Translated: CASSQLTGEAYEQYF. The chain uses TRBV4-1 and TRBJ2-7, with 8 bases that match TRBD1. This CDR3 is built from 15 residues. Per germline, CDR1 MGHRA and CDR2 YSYEKL. J was trimmed by 2 bases and V by 3 bases; bases with no gene match: 6.

This chain links TRBV7-2 with TRBJ1-5; 7 bases agree with TRBD1. V lost 10 bases to trimming and J lost 6 bases; unmatched junction nucleotides: 9. Germline lookup yields CDR1 SGHTA and CDR2 FQGNSA. The CDR3 spans 13 residues. The CDR3 DNA sequence: TGTGCCACCGCGGGACAGAGTACTCAGCCCCAGCATTTT. Translation: CATAGQSTQPQHF.

The chain uses TRBV5-5 and TRBJ2-3; maybe TRBD2 (6 bases). The CDR3 spans 16 residues. Looked up from germline, CDR1 is SGHKS and CDR2 is YYEKEE (reference sequence). Deletions cut 2 bases from V and 6 bases from J, with 19 bases between. The CDR3 coding sequence is TGTGCCAGCAGCTTTACCTGGCGGGGAAGTGGTGATACGCAGTATTTT. Translation: CASSFTWRGSGDTQYF.

The V gene is TRBV7-3, the J gene TRBJ2-5; no clear D gene. The V and J ends lost 5 bases and 13 bases respectively, with 20 bases between them. From germline, CDR1 is SGHTA and CDR2 FQGTGA. This CDR3 has 13 amino acids. The CDR3 spells CASSPVSGGSLYF. In DNA, the CDR3 is TGTGCCAGCAGCCCGGTTTCGGGTGGCTCGTTGTACTTC. Filled out from reference TRBV7-3 and TRBJ2-5, the complete variable domain reads GAGVSQTPSNKVTEKGKYVELRCDPISGHTALYWYRQSLGQGPEFLIYFQGTGAADDSGLPNDRFFAVRPEGSVSTLKIQRTERGDSAVYLCASSPVSGGSLYFGPGTRLLVL.

The rearrangement joins TRBV29-1 to TRBJ2-7; maybe TRBD2 (6 bases). V lost 2 bases, J lost 1 base, and 21 bases lay in between. The CDR3 is made up of 17 amino acids. CDR1 and CDR2 (germline): SQVTM, ANQGSEA. CDR3 bases: TGCAGCGTTGAAAGACGTCGCGGGGCAGGGTTGTCCTACGAGCAGTACTTC. This gives the protein CSVERRRGAGLSYEQYF.